This TCR beta chain was captured by sequencing in a study of blood T cell repertoires in COVID-19. Study overall: Samples representing acute and convalescent COVID-19 were sourced from the United States, Italy and Spain. Sources were T cells, B-cell-depleted T cells, or PBMCs; the material itself was cDNA or gDNA.

Seattle patients were enrolled during active infection and followed longitudinally. From germline, CDR1 is SGHDT and CDR2 YYEEEE. Trimming took 0 bases from V and 4 from J; bases not matched to a gene: 4. The CDR3 extends over 16 amino acids. The authors' processing: Reference gene primers were amplified, and this amplification served to estimate nucleated cell counts. The repertoire was sequenced with immunoSEQ multiplex PCR; TCRdb's copy has only in-frame clones and lacks some. V and J calls and clone size are copied from that table; D and trimming were computed from the DNA. This repertoire shows roughly 190,000 clones, around 84% found once; its top ten account for about 15%.

V and J are TRBV5-6 and TRBJ2-5, with 12 nucleotides matching TRBD2. Specimen: peripheral blood. The receptor was derived from a woman aged 70-85 years with COVID-19, enrolled during active disease. In DNA, the CDR3 is TGTGCCAGCAGCTTGGAAACTAGCGGGGGGCGAGAGACCCAGTACTTC. Amino acids: CASSLETSGGRETQYF.